This TCR beta chain was sequenced during a study of response to subunit inactivated influenza vaccine. This CDR3 has 23 residues. The germline V gene has CDR1 SGHVS and CDR2 FNYEAQ. J gave up 3 bases and V 4 bases, and 29 bases lay outside the gene matches. TCRdb called the RT-PCR reads again in MiXCR, with one record for every CDR3 protein. The profile shows about 500,000 distinct CDR3 sequences, 16% of them singletons. Material: CD4+ T cells sorted from PBMCs, obtained roughly 24 months after vaccination. The rearrangement joins TRBV7-6 to TRBJ2-7; 11 bases align to TRBD2. The sequence came from a man between 50 and 69 years old who received an inactivated influenza vaccine. CDR3 sequence reads: CASSSNRDRKILAGGHTYYEQYF. The DNA for the CDR3 is TGTGCCAGCAGCTCGAACCGGGACAGGAAAATTCTAGCGGGAGGACATACCTACTACGAGCAGTACTTC.